This passage covers 21 T cell receptor beta chains from one sample sequenced in a study of cytotoxic CD8 clonotypes in ibrutinib-treated CLL. TCRdb's copy holds only in-frame clones and misses some; the assay was immunoSEQ multiplex PCR. The sample includes approximately 120,000 clones, approximately 56% of them seen just once. Specimen: PBMCs, collected after 24 months of ibrutinib treatment. The receptors here all came from a human donor with chronic lymphocytic leukemia.

This clone was seen only a few times. The chain is built from TRBV6-1 and TRBJ1-2; D call uncertain. CDR1 is MNHNS, CDR2 SASEGT, per germline. CDR3 size: 18 residues. V lost 1 base and J 2 bases, leaving 20 bases between the germline ends. The CDR3 DNA reads as TGTGCCAGCAGTGAAGTTCATGGAGTCGTCGACGGAAACTATGGCTACACCTTC. Protein: CASSEVHGVVDGNYGYTF.

The J gene is TRBJ2-2, the V gene TRBV4-1; D remains unclear. Trimming stripped 7 bases from V and 8 bases from J, with 8 bases between. From germline, CDR1 is MGHRA and CDR2 YSYEKL. The CDR3 consists of 11 residues. The CDR3 loop is CASTSGGELFF. The DNA for the CDR3 is TGCGCCAGCACGTCAGGAGGGGAGCTGTTTTTT.

The chain uses TRBV21-1 and TRBJ2-3; TRBD2 reflects the table's D call only, with no check against the DNA. TRBV21-1 is assigned pseudogene status. The CDR3 contains 12 residues. This chain's CDR3 is CASPAGTDTQYF. CDR3 bases: TGTGCCAGTCCTGCGGGGACAGATACGCAGTATTTT.

Points on this clone: A junction end diverges from the germline sequence, so it may reflect a read error. V gene TRBV11-2 combines with J gene TRBJ1-6; D gene uncertain. CDR1 is SGHAT, CDR2 FQNNGV, per germline. The CDR3 is 13 amino acids. CDR3 sequence reads: CASTLGSNSPLHF. CDR3 sequence (DNA): TGTGCCAGCACCTTAGGGTCCAATTCACCCCTCCACTTT.

This chain joins TRBV30 and TRBJ2-3; D uncertain. V dropped 3 bases and J dropped 2 bases, with 6 bases sitting between them. Germline V gene lookup returns CDR1 GTSNPN and CDR2 SVGIG (reference sequence). The CDR3 is 12 amino acids. The CDR3: CAWRYHTDTQYF. The CDR3 bases are TGTGCCTGGAGATATCACACAGATACGCAGTATTTT.

The chain is built from TRBV7-2 and TRBJ2-5; D perhaps matches TRBD2 (7 bases). V lost 7 bases and J lost 7, with 16 bases in between. CDR3 length equals 13 residues. Germline CDR1 SGHTA, CDR2 FQGNSA. As DNA, the CDR3 is TGTGCCAGCACCCTCGGGGGGCGGGTGACCCAGTACTTC. This encodes CASTLGGRVTQYF. Full variable domain (remainder filled in from reference TRBV7-2 and TRBJ2-5): GAGVSQSPSNKVTEKGKDVELRCDPISGHTALYWYRQSLGQGLEFLIYFQGNSAPDKSGLPSDRFSAERTGGSVSTLTIQRTQQEDSAVYLCASTLGGRVTQYFGPGTRLLVL.

The table lists this clone with a few counts. Here the CDR3 reads CASSPGASGSTDTQYF. CDR3 nucleotides: TGCGCCAGCAGCCCCGGGGCTAGCGGAAGCACAGATACGCAGTATTTT. The V call is TRBV5-1, the J call TRBJ2-3, with 7 positions matching TRBD2. Germline V gives CDR1 SGHRS, CDR2 YFSETQ. The V and J ends lost 4 bases and 0 bases, in that order; junction bases with no gene match: 8. The CDR3 has 16 residues.

This clone was recorded a few times. The rearrangement joins TRBV18 to TRBJ2-7; D possibly corresponds to TRBD2 (5 bases). This CDR3 is 13 amino acids long. V was pared by 3 bases and J by 9 bases, with 15 bases between. Germline values: CDR1 KGHSH, CDR2 LQKENI. The CDR3 reads CASSPPGDLAQYF. Written as DNA, the CDR3 is TGTGCCAGCTCACCCCCCGGGGATTTGGCGCAGTACTTC.

Only a few counts were recorded for this clone. This chain connects TRBV9 to TRBJ1-5; D ambiguous. This CDR3 has 13 amino acids. Trimming cost V 7 bases and J 6 bases, with 14 bases left between them. Germline V gives CDR1 SGDLS, CDR2 YYNGEE. CDR3 region: CASGEGGSQPQHF. Here the CDR3 DNA reads TGTGCCAGCGGCGAAGGAGGCAGTCAGCCCCAGCATTTT.

Only one count was recorded for this clone. The J gene is TRBJ1-5, the V gene TRBV2; D unclear. CDR1 and CDR2 from the germline V gene are SNHLY and FYNNEI. The V end lost 5 bases, the J end lost 5 bases, and 7 bases lay between the germline ends. The CDR3 covers 12 residues. In nucleotides, the CDR3 is TGTGCCAGCAGTCTGCAGGATCAGCCCCAGCATTTT. Amino acid sequence: CASSLQDQPQHF.

This chain uses TRBV6-5 with TRBJ1-4; D not resolved. The V and J ends lost 0 bases and 0 bases respectively, with 8 bases between them. This CDR3 spans 16 amino acids. The germline V gene has CDR1 MNHEY and CDR2 SVGAGI. The CDR3 DNA sequence: TGTGCCAGCAGTTACTCGAGAACCACAACTAATGAAAAACTGTTTTTT. It specifies CASSYSRTTTNEKLFF.

This sequence joins TRBV4-1 and TRBJ2-5; D remains ambiguous. The CDR3 is 14 residues long. Germline V gene sequence: CDR1 MGHRA, CDR2 YSYEKL. V gave up 0 bases and J gave up 8 bases, with 13 bases separating them. CDR3 coding DNA: TGCGCCAGCAGCCAAGATCTCCGGTTGACCACCCAGTACTTC. It is translated as CASSQDLRLTTQYF.

The V call is TRBV6-6, the J call TRBJ2-5; D remains ambiguous. V lost 6 bases, J lost 4 bases, and 6 bases lay in between. Germline assignment: CDR1 MNHNY and CDR2 SVGAGI (reference sequence). This CDR3 has 11 residues. The CDR3 reads CASRDAETQYF. The CDR3 bases are TGTGCCAGCAGGGACGCAGAGACCCAGTACTTC.

A single count supports this clone. The chain is built from TRBV30 and TRBJ2-1, with 10 bases identical to TRBD1. V dropped 3 bases and J dropped 0; count of bases not matched to a gene: 5. The CDR3 contains 16 residues. CDR1 and CDR2 (germline): GTSNPN, SVGIG (reference sequence). The CDR3 DNA sequence: TGTGCCTGGAGCGCGGACAGGGGGGGCTCCTACAATGAGCAGTTCTTC. Protein product: CAWSADRGGSYNEQFF.

The rearrangement joins TRBV6-1 to TRBJ1-3; weak D call: TRBD1 (6 bases). The CDR3 spans 14 residues. Deletions cut 5 bases from V and 0 bases from J, with 8 bases between. The germline V gene encodes CDR1 MNHNS and CDR2 SASEGT. In DNA, the CDR3 is TGTGCCAGCAGTCGGGACACCTCTGGAAACACCATATATTTT. It is translated as CASSRDTSGNTIYF.

This clone was counted a few times. The chain recombines TRBV19 with TRBJ1-5, with a tentative D call TRBD1 (5 bases). Trimming removed 7 bases from V and 6 bases from J, with 13 bases in between. Germline V gene lookup returns CDR1 LNHDA and CDR2 SQIVND (reference sequence). This CDR3 comprises 13 residues. DNA for the CDR3: TGTGCCAGTAACGAGGGGAACACTCAGCCCCAGCATTTT. As protein: CASNEGNTQPQHF.

The chain employs TRBV7-3 and TRBJ1-1; D remains unclear. Trimming cost V 2 bases and J 1 base, with 5 bases left between them. Looked up from germline, CDR1 is SGHTA and CDR2 is FQGTGA. The CDR3 has 13 amino acids. This CDR3 is CASSLGTNTEAFF. For the CDR3, the DNA is TGTGCCAGCAGCTTAGGTACGAACACTGAAGCTTTCTTT.

This clone was detected ten times or more. This sequence joins TRBV2 and TRBJ1-5; D gene unclear. The CDR3 spans 12 residues. V was shortened by 8 bases and J by 4 bases, with 9 bases between the two germline ends. Germline V lookup: CDR1 SNHLY, CDR2 FYNNEI. The CDR3 DNA is TGTGCCAGCTTAGGTCTAAATCAGCCCCAGCATTTT. Its translation: CASLGLNQPQHF.

This rearrangement joins TRBV27 to TRBJ2-5, with D uncertain. The CDR3 contains 13 residues. Deletions cut 3 bases from V and 2 bases from J, with 7 bases between. Germline V gives CDR1 MNHEY, CDR2 SMNVEV (reference sequence). CDR3 DNA: TGTGCCAGCAGTTTTGGTGGTCAAGAGACCCAGTACTTC. Protein: CASSFGGQETQYF.

The V call is TRBV30, the J call TRBJ1-3; 7 bases fit TRBD1. This CDR3 spans 16 amino acids. The germline V gene has CDR1 GTSNPN and CDR2 SVGIG (reference sequence). Germline trimming cut 5 bases from V and 4 bases from J; bases unmatched to any gene: 14. The CDR3 region is CAWGSFGQAKGNTIYF. The CDR3 nucleotides read TGTGCCTGGGGATCATTTGGACAGGCGAAAGGAAACACCATATATTTT.

Regarding this clone: Since a far larger clone is one base different, this is likely a read error. This CDR3 is also generated by other DNA sequences in the sample. This rearrangement joins TRBV9 to TRBJ2-7; D gene unclear. V was shortened by 4 bases and J by 5 bases, with 7 bases between the two germline ends. CDR1 SGDLS and CDR2 YYNGEE come from the germline V gene. There are 11 residues in the CDR3. The chain's CDR3 is CASSSLHEQYF. The CDR3 DNA reads as TGTGCCAGCAGCTCGTTACACGAGCAGTACTTC.